What follows are 23 T cell receptor beta chains derived from one specimen sequenced in a study of siplizumab effects on memory and regulatory T cells. Method: immunoSEQ multiplex PCR; TCRdb's copy keeps in-frame clones and lacks some. Among approximately 110,000 clones listed, roughly nine tenths were seen once. The sequenced sample was Tregs sorted from blood. The receptors shown here come from a human donor in good health.

V usage is TRBV27 and J usage is TRBJ1-6; D remains ambiguous. CDR1 is MNHEY, CDR2 SMNVEV, per germline (reference sequence). The CDR3 consists of 12 residues. With 5 bases removed from V and 12 bases from J, the gap between germline ends came to 11 bases. The DNA for the CDR3 is TGTGCCAGCAGTAACCTGAGGCGACCCCTCCACTTT. Its translation is CASSNLRRPLHF.

V and J are TRBV29-1 and TRBJ1-1; the D is unclear. CDR1 and CDR2 from the germline V gene are SQVTM and ANQGSEA. Trimming shortened V by 7 bases and J by 3 bases, and 15 bases separated the two germline ends. This CDR3 is built from 13 residues. The CDR3 DNA reads TGCAGCGCACGCGCCTACGGGCACACTGAAGCTTTCTTT. Translation: CSARAYGHTEAFF.

This clone showed up just once. The CDR3: CASSYSRTGSYGYTF. The DNA for the CDR3 is TGTGCCAGCAGTTACTCCCGGACAGGCTCTTATGGCTACACCTTC. V usage is TRBV6-5 and J usage is TRBJ1-2; 7 nucleotides match TRBD1. The V and J ends lost 0 bases and 5 bases, in that order; junction bases with no gene match: 6. Per germline, CDR1 MNHEY and CDR2 SVGAGI. CDR3 length equals 15 residues.

The V and J genes are TRBV19 and TRBJ1-2, with TRBD1 matching over 12 bases. In germline, CDR1 is LNHDA, CDR2 SQIVND (reference sequence). The J segment lost 5 bases and the V segment lost 6 bases, leaving 10 bases of the junction unmatched. CDR3 size: 16 residues. CDR3 sequence reads: CASRPSGTGGLYGYTF. The CDR3 bases are TGTGCCAGTAGGCCTTCCGGGACAGGGGGCCTATATGGCTACACCTTC. Full variable domain (outside the CDR3, taken from reference TRBV19 and TRBJ1-2): DGGITQSPKYLFRKEGQNVTLSCEQNLNHDAMYWYRQDPGQGLRLIYYSQIVNDFQKGDIAEGYSVSREKKESFPLTVTSAQKNPTAFYLCASRPSGTGGLYGYTFGSGTRLTVV.

CDR3 DNA sequence: TGTGCCAGCAGTGAAGCGCTTAGTAGGGGGCGAGACTATGGCTACACCTTC. Residues: CASSEALSRGRDYGYTF. The V call is TRBV6-1, the J call TRBJ1-2; TRBD1 matches 7 bases. CDR3 length: 17 residues. V gave up 0 bases and J gave up 3 bases; unmatched junction bases: 10. The V gene's germline CDR1 is MNHNS and CDR2 SASEGT.

The chain uses TRBV29-1 and TRBJ2-1; 8 bases agree with TRBD2. This CDR3 has 16 amino acids. Unmatched junction bases numbered 17, after V lost 6 bases and J lost 7 bases. Germline CDR1 SQVTM, CDR2 ANQGSEA. The DNA of the CDR3 is TGCAGCGTCACCCCCCCTCTGGCGGGAGGCGGGAATGAGCAGTTCTTC. Translated, it gives CSVTPPLAGGGNEQFF.

The chain has TRBV5-5 and TRBJ1-4; D ambiguous. The CDR3 consists of 11 residues. Germline V lookup: CDR1 SGHKS, CDR2 YYEKEE (reference sequence). The ends were cut back, 3 bases at V and 8 bases at J, with 5 bases in the middle. CDR3 nucleotides: TGTGCCAGCAGCTCCCAGGAAAAACTGTTTTTT. Translated: CASSSQEKLFF.

This chain joins TRBV5-1 and TRBJ2-3; D is ambiguous. The CDR3 runs to 15 residues. CDR1 SGHRS and CDR2 YFSETQ come from the germline V gene. V lost 1 base, J lost 2 bases, and 11 bases lay in between. The CDR3 reads CASSLSGRPTDTQYF. CDR3 in DNA: TGCGCCAGCAGCTTGTCCGGACGCCCCACAGATACGCAGTATTTT.

This chain links TRBV5-1 with TRBJ2-5; 9 nucleotides align to TRBD1. J gave up 4 bases and V 4 bases, and 5 bases lay outside the gene matches. The CDR3 is 14 amino acids. CDR1 is SGHRS, CDR2 YFSETQ, per germline. The CDR3 region has the DNA TGCGCCAGCAGCATGGGACAGGGTAGAGAGACCCAGTACTTC. It codes for CASSMGQGRETQYF.

Remarks on this clone: A junction boundary mismatches the germline segment, possibly from a read error. The chain carries TRBV7-9 and TRBJ2-5; D possibly corresponds to TRBD2 (6 bases). The CDR3 consists of 16 residues. CDR1 and CDR2 (germline): SEHNR, FQNEAQ (reference sequence). The CDR3 protein is CASSLEEGQTTEAQYF. The CDR3 bases are TGTGCCAGCAGCTTAGAGGAGGGCCAGACCACAGAGGCCCAGTACTTC.

The rearrangement joins TRBV5-1 to TRBJ2-5, with a possible D match to TRBD2 (6 bases). The CDR3 length is 13 residues. V gave up 3 bases and J gave up 2 bases, with 8 bases separating them. Germline CDR1 SGHRS, CDR2 YFSETQ. The CDR3 loop is CASSWDLQETQYF. The CDR3 nucleotides read TGCGCCAGCAGCTGGGACTTACAAGAGACCCAGTACTTC.

The rearrangement uses TRBV10-3 and TRBJ2-5; 11 bases align to TRBD1. The length of the CDR3 is 13 residues. Trimming at V came to 7 bases and at J to 4 bases, leaving 2 bases not matched to a gene. Germline CDR1 reads ENHRY; CDR2 reads SYGVKD. The CDR3 coding sequence is TGTGCCATCATGGGACAGGGGGGAGAGACCCAGTACTTC. As protein: CAIMGQGGETQYF.

The chain couples TRBV11-2 to TRBJ2-1; the D gene is possibly TRBD2 (5 bases). The length of the CDR3 is 12 residues. Germline values: CDR1 SGHAT, CDR2 FQNNGV. V lost 5 bases, J lost 6 bases, and 8 bases lay in between. This CDR3 reads CASSPTSNEQFF. CDR3 coding DNA: TGTGCCAGCAGCCCCACTAGCAATGAGCAGTTCTTC.

The V and J genes are TRBV5-4 and TRBJ2-1, with a weak D call TRBD2 (6 bases). The CDR3 consists of 16 residues. V lost 0 bases to trimming and J lost 0 bases, with 10 bases between them. Per germline, CDR1 SGHNT and CDR2 YYREEE (reference sequence). CDR3 residues: CASSLAGSGSYNEQFF. The CDR3 DNA follows: TGTGCCAGCAGCTTGGCTGGTAGCGGCTCCTACAATGAGCAGTTCTTC. Together with reference TRBV5-4 and TRBJ2-1, the CDR3 gives the full variable domain: ETGVTQSPTHLIKTRGQQVTLRCSSQSGHNTVSWYQQALGQGPQFIFQYYREEENGRGNFPPRFSGLQFPNYSSELNVNALELDDSALYLCASSLAGSGSYNEQFFGPGTRLTVL.

The rearrangement links TRBV27 to TRBJ2-7; TRBD2 might be the D (6 bases). Trimming left V 2 bases short and J 4 bases short, with 15 bases between. Per the germline V gene, CDR1 is MNHEY and CDR2 is SMNVEV (reference sequence). The CDR3 covers 15 residues. The CDR3 is CASSLRSSVFYEQYF. The CDR3 coding sequence is TGTGCCAGCAGTTTAAGGTCTAGCGTTTTTTACGAGCAGTACTTC.

The CDR3 DNA reads as TGTGCCAGTCAACCGGGGCGGGACAGGGGAAATCAGCCCCAGCATTTT. Protein sequence: CASQPGRDRGNQPQHF. The genes are TRBV19 and TRBJ1-5; 10 positions agree with TRBD1. Germline CDR1 LNHDA, CDR2 SQIVND (reference sequence). The CDR3 has 16 residues. Losses at the gene ends were 8 bases for V and 4 bases for J; bases not matched to a gene: 11.

This clone was counted a single time. V and J are TRBV7-2 and TRBJ2-7; D may be TRBD1 (7 bases). Germline values: CDR1 SGHTA, CDR2 FQGNSA. Trimming removed 0 bases from V and 5 bases from J, with 20 bases in between. The CDR3 spans 17 residues. CDR3 coding DNA: TGTGCCAGCAGCTTAGCGTATTTCGGCAGGGGGGCGGACGAGCAGTACTTC. Translating gives CASSLAYFGRGADEQYF.

V usage is TRBV6-1 and J usage is TRBJ1-2; TRBD1 matches 7 bases. After removal of 5 bases from V and 4 bases from J, the junction contained 10 bases not matched to a gene. The germline CDR1 and CDR2 sequences are MNHNS and SASEGT. The CDR3 is made up of 15 amino acids. The CDR3 DNA reads as TGTGCCAGCAGTTTCGACAGGGTCGTTGGCTATGGCTACACCTTC. Its protein product is CASSFDRVVGYGYTF.

The chain has TRBV19 and TRBJ2-5, with TRBD2 identical over 7 bases. With V trimmed by 9 bases and J by 2 bases, 3 bases remained unmatched. Germline V gives CDR1 LNHDA, CDR2 SQIVND (reference sequence). The CDR3 totals 12 residues. This CDR3 is CASGGGQETQYF. CDR3 sequence (DNA): TGTGCCAGCGGGGGAGGGCAAGAGACCCAGTACTTC.

The chain carries TRBV5-5 and TRBJ2-7; D remains ambiguous. The CDR3 extends over 13 amino acids. Per the germline V gene, CDR1 is SGHKS and CDR2 is YYEKEE (reference sequence). Trimming stripped 0 bases from V and 4 bases from J, with 8 bases between. The CDR3 region has the DNA TGTGCCAGCAGCTTGGTCGTGGGTTACGAGCAGTACTTC. Encoded protein: CASSLVVGYEQYF.

The J gene is TRBJ2-7, the V gene TRBV7-2; 7 nucleotides match TRBD2. J was trimmed by 5 bases and V by 5 bases; bases with no gene match: 9. CDR3 length: 14 residues. Per the germline V gene, CDR1 is SGHTA and CDR2 is FQGNSA. CDR3 residues: CASSPAGRDHEQYF. The CDR3 region has the DNA TGTGCCAGCAGCCCAGCAGGGAGGGACCACGAGCAGTACTTC.

V is TRBV6-1 and J is TRBJ1-5, with TRBD1 matching 9 bases. Germline V CDR1 and CDR2: MNHNS, SASEGT. The CDR3 contains 15 residues. The trim removed 6 bases at V and 8 bases at J, leaving 11 bases unmatched. Here the CDR3 reads CASSHPSTGGKPQHF. The CDR3 DNA is TGTGCCAGCAGCCATCCCTCGACAGGGGGGAAGCCCCAGCATTTT.

The chain is built from TRBV7-2 and TRBJ1-2, with D perhaps matching TRBD1 (6 bases). The V and J ends lost 1 base and 3 bases respectively, with 9 bases between them. The germline V gene has CDR1 SGHTA and CDR2 FQGNSA. The CDR3 length is 14 residues. CDR3 coding DNA: TGTGCCAGCAGCTTAGACCAGGGGTACTATGGCTACACCTTC. This gives the protein CASSLDQGYYGYTF.